What follows are 29 T cell receptor beta chains derived from one specimen sequenced in a study of T-cell memory formation after mild COVID-19. TCRdb re-called the 5' RACE reads with MiXCR, one entry per CDR3 protein. This sample has about 440,000 distinct CDR3 sequences, with about 19% found just once. The sample was PBMCs or a T cell subset sorted from them (not recorded which). The origin of the receptors is an adult woman who had mild COVID-19 (a few samples of this study predate the infection). Cell type and time point are not known.

This clonotype turned up a few times. This chain joins TRBV20-1 and TRBJ1-5; unclear D gene. CDR1 is DFQATT, CDR2 SNEGSKA, per germline (reference sequence). The CDR3 is made up of 13 amino acids. V was pared by 1 base and J by 5 bases, with 9 bases between. The chain's CDR3 is CSARVSSDQPQHF. CDR3 in DNA: TGCAGTGCTAGAGTTTCGTCGGATCAGCCCCAGCATTTT.

This clonotype has more than one count but fewer than ten. The chain joins TRBV11-2 to TRBJ2-3, with D possibly matching TRBD2 (5 bases). Germline CDR1 reads SGHAT; CDR2 reads FQNNGV. This CDR3 contains 16 residues. The V end was cut by 2 bases, the J end by 7 bases, with 19 bases between. In DNA, the CDR3 is TGTGCCAGCAGCTTATGGAGTTCCGCGGGTCACAATACGCAGTATTTT. Protein sequence: CASSLWSSAGHNTQYF.

V is TRBV3-1 and J is TRBJ2-5; tentatively, D is TRBD1 or TRBD2 (6 bases each). With 0 bases removed from V and 5 bases from J, the gap between germline ends came to 16 bases. From germline, CDR1 is LGHDT and CDR2 YNNKEL (reference sequence). This CDR3 is 16 amino acids long. CDR3 sequence reads: CASSQDGGLQGETQYF. CDR3 in DNA: TGTGCCAGCAGCCAAGATGGAGGGCTTCAGGGGGAGACCCAGTACTTC.

The chain uses TRBV18 and TRBJ2-4, with D possibly called TRBD1 or TRBD2 (6 bases each). Trimming removed 6 bases from V and 9 bases from J, with 12 bases in between. The CDR3 totals 12 residues. Looked up from germline, CDR1 is KGHSH and CDR2 is LQKENI. The CDR3 is CASSLGGGIQYF. In DNA form, the CDR3 reads TGTGCCAGCTCCCTCGGGGGCGGCATTCAGTACTTC.

The V and J genes are TRBV25-1 and TRBJ2-7; no clear D gene. Germline assignment: CDR1 MGHDK and CDR2 SYGVNS. The CDR3 runs to 12 residues. V was cut by 8 bases and J by 2 bases, with 10 bases left in between. The chain's CDR3 is CASCGDAYEQYF. The CDR3 nucleotides read TGTGCCAGCTGCGGTGACGCCTACGAGCAGTACTTC.

This clonotype was detected a few times. The V gene is TRBV19, the J gene TRBJ1-4, with 8 positions matching TRBD1. The junction had 15 bases not matched to a gene; V was cut back by 5 bases and J by 10 bases. Germline assignment: CDR1 LNHDA and CDR2 SQIVND (reference sequence). The CDR3 runs 16 residues. CDR3 protein: CASSSTLGQGRSKLFF. DNA of the CDR3: TGTGCCAGTAGTTCTACCCTCGGACAGGGTCGGTCAAAACTGTTTTTT.

This clonotype was found a few times. The chain is built from TRBV19 and TRBJ1-1; D is unclear. Germline V gene sequence: CDR1 LNHDA, CDR2 SQIVND (reference sequence). The CDR3 consists of 13 residues. V lost 9 bases, J lost 4 bases, and 15 bases lay in between. The CDR3 here is CASPKLWSTEAFF. CDR3 nucleotide sequence: TGTGCCAGCCCCAAACTATGGTCCACTGAAGCTTTCTTT. Full variable domain (rest looked up from reference TRBV19 and TRBJ1-1): DGGITQSPKYLFRKEGQNVTLSCEQNLNHDAMYWYRQDPGQGLRLIYYSQIVNDFQKGDIAEGYSVSREKKESFPLTVTSAQKNPTAFYLCASPKLWSTEAFFGQGTRLTVV.

The chain employs TRBV18 and TRBJ2-1; D unresolved. The V and J ends lost 0 bases and 9 bases respectively, with 9 bases between them. The CDR3 spans 13 residues. Germline CDR1 and CDR2: KGHSH and LQKENI. This CDR3 is CASSPPYWAEQFF. The CDR3 DNA reads TGTGCCAGCTCACCACCGTACTGGGCTGAGCAGTTCTTC.

This clonotype was seen at least ten times. The chain recombines TRBV7-9 with TRBJ2-7, with 10 bases that match TRBD2. Germline CDR1 is SEHNR and CDR2 is FQNEAQ (reference sequence). The CDR3 covers 16 residues. With V trimmed by 4 bases and J by 6 bases, 12 bases remained unmatched. This CDR3 reads CASSYVPGLAPSEQYF. The CDR3 bases are TGTGCCAGCAGCTATGTTCCGGGACTAGCGCCTAGCGAGCAGTACTTC.

In this sample, this clonotype turned up a few times. The CDR3 DNA is TGCGCCAGCAGCTTGGAGTCCCGGGACAGCCCAAATGAAAAACTGTTTTTT. Residues: CASSLESRDSPNEKLFF. J is TRBJ1-4 and V is TRBV5-1, with 7 bases identical to TRBD1. Per the germline V gene, CDR1 is SGHRS and CDR2 is YFSETQ. V shed 0 bases, J shed 5 bases, and the junction held 10 bases outside the gene matches. The length of the CDR3 is 17 residues. The full variable domain, in which reference TRBV5-1 and TRBJ1-4 provide the parts outside the CDR3, is KAGVTQTPRYLIKTRGQQVTLSCSPISGHRSVSWYQQTPGQGLQFLFEYFSETQRNKGNFPGRFSGRQFSNSRSEMNVSTLELGDSALYLCASSLESRDSPNEKLFFGSGTQLSVL.

This clonotype has only one observation. V usage is TRBV3-1 and J usage is TRBJ2-3, with a weak D call TRBD2 (6 bases). The CDR3 spans 18 residues. V shed 0 bases and J shed 1 base, with 17 bases lying between them. Per the germline V gene, CDR1 is LGHDT and CDR2 is YNNKEL (reference sequence). For the CDR3, the DNA is TGTGCCAGCAGCCAAGATCTAGGGCGGGGTATGGGCACAGATACGCAGTATTTT. Translation gives CASSQDLGRGMGTDTQYF.

The sample holds one count of this clonotype. The gene calls are TRBV24-1 and TRBJ1-1, with a tentative D call TRBD1 (5 bases). Germline CDR1 and CDR2: KGHDR and SFDVKD. V was shortened by 9 bases and J by 0 bases, with 10 bases between the two germline ends. The CDR3 extends over 13 amino acids. CDR3 protein: CATQGSMNTEAFF. The CDR3 region has the DNA TGTGCCACCCAGGGCTCCATGAACACTGAAGCTTTCTTT.

The table lists this clonotype with a few counts. V is TRBV7-2 and J is TRBJ2-3; 7 bases line up with TRBD2. Germline assignment: CDR1 SGHTA and CDR2 FQGNSA. The CDR3 contains 16 residues. J was trimmed by 3 bases and V by 0 bases; bases with no gene match: 6. CDR3 protein: CASSLAAGVRTDTQYF. The CDR3 coding sequence is TGTGCCAGCAGCTTAGCGGCGGGAGTTCGGACAGATACGCAGTATTTT.

The chain recombines TRBV7-9 with TRBJ1-2, with D perhaps TRBD1 (5 bases). V dropped 6 bases and J dropped 4 bases, with 18 bases sitting between them. The germline V gene has CDR1 SEHNR and CDR2 FQNEAQ (reference sequence). CDR3 size: 15 residues. CDR3 sequence: CASSHAGPQGYGYTF. The CDR3 DNA reads TGTGCCAGCAGTCACGCGGGACCCCAAGGCTATGGCTACACCTTC.

Only a few counts were recorded for this clonotype. The chain combines TRBV5-5 with TRBJ2-7, with 7 bases matching TRBD1. Germline trimming cut 1 base from V and 2 bases from J; bases unmatched to any gene: 15. The length of the CDR3 is 18 residues. From germline, CDR1 is SGHKS and CDR2 YYEKEE (reference sequence). CDR3 sequence: CASSLTDRAPSRAYEQYF. CDR3 nucleotides: TGTGCCAGCAGCTTGACCGACAGGGCCCCGTCGAGGGCCTACGAGCAGTACTTC.

This clonotype was observed a handful of times. The rearrangement joins TRBV6-5 to TRBJ2-3; perhaps TRBD2 as D (5 bases). The CDR3 has 15 residues. Germline V lookup: CDR1 MNHEY, CDR2 SVGAGI. V shed 2 bases and J shed 6 bases, with 15 bases lying between them. The CDR3 DNA follows: TGTGCCAGCAGTTACCTCCCGACCCCGGGGGATACGCAGTATTTT. This translates into CASSYLPTPGDTQYF.

This clonotype was detected a few times. The chain carries TRBV9 and TRBJ2-7; 11 nucleotides match TRBD2. V dropped 0 bases and J dropped 0; count of bases not matched to a gene: 2. CDR3 size: 16 residues. CDR1 and CDR2 (germline): SGDLS, YYNGEE. The CDR3: CASSVGGTSGSYEQYF. For the CDR3, the DNA is TGTGCCAGCAGCGTAGGCGGGACTAGCGGCTCCTACGAGCAGTACTTC. The full variable domain, with the rest looked up from reference TRBV9 and TRBJ2-7, is DSGVTQTPKHLITATGQRVTLRCSPRSGDLSVYWYQQSLDQGLQFLIQYYNGEERAKGNILERFSAQQFPDLHSELNLSSLELGDSALYFCASSVGGTSGSYEQYFGPGTRLTVT.

This clonotype was counted only a few times. The rearrangement joins TRBV11-3 to TRBJ2-7, with D perhaps given as TRBD1 or TRBD2 (6 bases each). Between the trimmed V and J ends, which lost 2 bases and 7 bases, there was a span of 18 bases. The CDR3 extends over 15 amino acids. Germline V CDR1 and CDR2: SGHNT, YENEEA. The CDR3 protein is CASSLIGGPGREQYF. The DNA for the CDR3 is TGTGCCAGCAGCTTAATCGGGGGCCCAGGGAGGGAGCAGTACTTC.

The rearrangement links TRBV6-2 or TRBV6-3 to TRBJ2-7; no clear D. The germline V gene has CDR1 MNHEY and CDR2 SVGEGT. Trimming left V 5 bases short and J 6 bases short, with 14 bases between. This CDR3 is 13 amino acids long. In DNA form, the CDR3 reads TGTGCCAGCAGTCCCCTGAGGTATGGCGAGCAGTACTTC. Residues: CASSPLRYGEQYF.

The chain combines TRBV5-1 with TRBJ2-2, with TRBD1 matching 7 bases. Germline CDR1 SGHRS, CDR2 YFSETQ. The ends lost 7 bases at V and 0 bases at J; junction bases unmatched: 6. The CDR3 runs 15 residues. This chain's CDR3 is CASRKGATNTGELFF. The CDR3 nucleotides read TGCGCCAGCCGAAAGGGGGCTACGAACACCGGGGAGCTGTTTTTT.

The rearrangement links TRBV6-5 to TRBJ2-5; 10 nucleotides match TRBD1. This CDR3 has 14 residues. Per germline, CDR1 MNHEY and CDR2 SVGAGI. V was pared by 3 bases and J by 5 bases, with 3 bases of the junction left unmatched. CDR3 in amino acids: CASSYRGQGETQYF. In nucleotides, the CDR3 is TGTGCCAGCAGTTATCGGGGACAGGGGGAGACCCAGTACTTC.

The V call is TRBV15, the J call TRBJ2-7; a possible D gene is TRBD1 (6 bases). V was cut by 3 bases and J by 3 bases, with 15 bases left in between. Germline V gene sequence: CDR1 LNHNV, CDR2 YYDKDF (reference sequence). This CDR3 has 15 residues. Written as DNA, the CDR3 is TGTGCCACCAGCAGGGGAACAGGGTTTGACTACGAGCAGTACTTC. This codes for CATSRGTGFDYEQYF.

The rearrangement links TRBV21-1 to TRBJ2-7; the table names TRBD1, a call not compared with the DNA. TRBV21-1 is labeled a pseudogene. The CDR3 runs 14 residues. CDR3 in DNA: TGTGCCAGCAGCAGAACGACGGGGGACAACGAGCAGTACTTC. It specifies CASSRTTGDNEQYF.

The sample holds many counts of this clonotype. The chain is built from TRBV12-3 or TRBV12-4 and TRBJ1-5; 8 bases are shared with TRBD1. V shed 7 bases, J shed 6 bases, and the junction held 11 bases outside the gene matches. The CDR3 has 15 amino acids. The CDR3 nucleotides read TGTGCCAGCAACACACAGGGGGTGGGTAGTCAGCCCCAGCATTTT. Its translation is CASNTQGVGSQPQHF.

The chain links TRBV2 to TRBJ2-3; D is uncertain. With 3 bases removed from V and 6 bases from J, the gap between germline ends came to 10 bases. This CDR3 contains 13 residues. CDR1 SNHLY and CDR2 FYNNEI come from the germline V gene. CDR3 sequence: CASSDNGLDTQYF. CDR3 bases: TGTGCCAGCAGTGATAACGGTCTGGATACGCAGTATTTT.

This clonotype was seen a few times. This chain uses TRBV4-1 with TRBJ1-4; D is undetermined. This CDR3 is 13 amino acids long. The V end was cut by 4 bases, the J end by 14 bases, with 17 bases between. Germline CDR1 MGHRA, CDR2 YSYEKL. The CDR3 sequence: CASSPSPPPSLFF. In DNA form, the CDR3 reads TGCGCCAGCAGCCCCAGCCCACCCCCGAGTCTGTTTTTT.

This clonotype was detected only a few times. This chain uses TRBV7-2 with TRBJ1-3; TRBD1 matches at 8 bases. Trimming at V came to 3 bases and at J to 4 bases, leaving 5 bases not matched to a gene. The CDR3 has 15 residues. Germline CDR1 and CDR2: SGHTA and FQGNSA. CDR3 in DNA: TGTGCCAGCAGCTTTCAGGGGGCAATGGGAAACACCATATATTTT. It specifies CASSFQGAMGNTIYF.

This clonotype was found a few times. The genes are TRBV20-1 and TRBJ2-5, with TRBD2 as a possible D gene (5 bases). V lost 6 bases and J 2 bases, leaving 22 bases between the germline ends. This CDR3 has 16 amino acids. Germline CDR1 reads DFQATT; CDR2 reads SNEGSKA (reference sequence). CDR3 coding DNA: TGCAGTGCCAGCGGTTGGCGAGCCCCATCTCAAGAGACCCAGTACTTC. Encoded protein: CSASGWRAPSQETQYF.

This clonotype was counted a few times. The genes are TRBV6-5 and TRBJ2-7; 16 nucleotides match TRBD2. Per the germline V gene, CDR1 is MNHEY and CDR2 is SVGAGI. The ends lost 6 bases at V and 7 bases at J; junction bases unmatched: 15. The CDR3 loop spans 18 amino acids. DNA for the CDR3: TGTGCCAGCAGCCCCGGGACTAGCGGGAGGGCCTTTATTGGGGAGCAGTACTTC. Its protein is CASSPGTSGRAFIGEQYF.